This TCR beta chain was observed in a study of cytomegalovirus exposure and HLA in healthy donors. The germline gives CDR1 MNHEY, CDR2 SVGAGI. The CDR3 sequence is 13 residues long. After removal of 10 bases from V and 2 bases from J, the junction contained 8 bases not matched to a gene. The table lists this clone with a few counts. PCR primers comprised 60 Vbeta and 13 Jbeta primers. Assay: immunoSEQ multiplex PCR; the TCRdb copy retains only in-frame clones and omits some. The repertoire holds tens of thousands of clones, with 60% to 75% as singletons. The receptor was derived from a middle-aged man in good health and CMV-seropositive. The sequenced material came from PBMCs. The chain joins TRBV6-5 to TRBJ2-7; 7 bases agree with TRBD2. The CDR3 nucleotides read TGTGCCATCGGGGGAGGGCCCCCCTACGAGCAGTACTTC. This sequence encodes CAIGGGPPYEQYF.